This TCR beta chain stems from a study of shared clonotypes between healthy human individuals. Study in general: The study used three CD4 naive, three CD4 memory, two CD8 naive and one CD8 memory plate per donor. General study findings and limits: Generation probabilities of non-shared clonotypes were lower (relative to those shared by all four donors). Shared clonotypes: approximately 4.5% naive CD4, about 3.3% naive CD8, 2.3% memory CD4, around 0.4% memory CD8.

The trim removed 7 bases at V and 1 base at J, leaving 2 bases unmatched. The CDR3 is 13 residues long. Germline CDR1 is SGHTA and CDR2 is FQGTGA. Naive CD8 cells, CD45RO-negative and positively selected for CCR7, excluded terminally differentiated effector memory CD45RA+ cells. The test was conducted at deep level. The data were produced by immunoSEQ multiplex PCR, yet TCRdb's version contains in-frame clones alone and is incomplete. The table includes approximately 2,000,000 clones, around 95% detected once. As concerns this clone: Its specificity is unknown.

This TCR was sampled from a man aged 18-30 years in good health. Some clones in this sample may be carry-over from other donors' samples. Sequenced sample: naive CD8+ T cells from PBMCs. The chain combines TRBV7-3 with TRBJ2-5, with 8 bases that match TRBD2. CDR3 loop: CASTGGIQETQYF. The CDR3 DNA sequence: TGTGCCAGCACGGGAGGGATCCAAGAGACCCAGTACTTC.